The entry that follows covers one T cell receptor (beta chain) sequence. Its cognate antigen is unknown. The PCR was carried out with 60 Vbeta primers and 13 Jbeta primers. Here immunoSEQ multiplex PCR was the method, and the copy in TCRdb shows in-frame clones only, minus some. The table lists under 110,000 clones, 75% of them singletons. The data belong to a study of cytomegalovirus exposure and HLA in healthy donors. About the study: About 180 million T cells yielded 117 million unique TCR beta sequences in earlier analysis. Study-wide findings and caveats: Accurate prediction of HLA-A and HLA-B alleles (for most subjects) was reportedly achieved from TCR beta sequences. Researchers catalogued approximately 160 TCR beta chains as cytomegalovirus-associated. Rarity marked most TCR sequences, yet some public TCRs occurred in many donors.

The CDR3 runs 14 residues. CDR1 SGHRS and CDR2 YFSETQ come from the germline V gene. Trimming removed 4 bases from V and 4 bases from J; junction bases left unmatched: 6. V is TRBV5-1 and J is TRBJ2-7; TRBD2 matches at 9 bases. This receptor was identified in a middle-aged man in good health and CMV-seronegative. The specimen sequenced was PBMCs. CDR3 nucleotide sequence: TGCGCCAGCAGCCTAGCGGGAAGAGAGTACGAGCAGTACTTC. Amino acids: CASSLAGREYEQYF.